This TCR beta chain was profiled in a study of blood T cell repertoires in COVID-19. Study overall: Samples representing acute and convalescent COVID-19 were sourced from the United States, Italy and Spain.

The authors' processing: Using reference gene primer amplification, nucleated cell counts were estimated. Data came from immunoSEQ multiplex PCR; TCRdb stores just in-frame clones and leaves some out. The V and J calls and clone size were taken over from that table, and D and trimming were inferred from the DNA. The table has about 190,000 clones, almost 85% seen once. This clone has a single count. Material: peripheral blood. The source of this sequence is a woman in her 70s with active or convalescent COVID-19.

The CDR3 loop is CATSDLHPDRRNTEAFF. The CDR3 nucleotides read TGTGCCACCAGTGATTTGCATCCGGACAGGAGGAACACTGAAGCTTTCTTT. The chain links TRBV24-1 to TRBJ1-1, with 7 positions matching TRBD1. Per the germline V gene, CDR1 is KGHDR and CDR2 is SFDVKD. Germline trimming cut 0 bases from V and 1 base from J; bases unmatched to any gene: 7. This CDR3 comprises 17 residues.